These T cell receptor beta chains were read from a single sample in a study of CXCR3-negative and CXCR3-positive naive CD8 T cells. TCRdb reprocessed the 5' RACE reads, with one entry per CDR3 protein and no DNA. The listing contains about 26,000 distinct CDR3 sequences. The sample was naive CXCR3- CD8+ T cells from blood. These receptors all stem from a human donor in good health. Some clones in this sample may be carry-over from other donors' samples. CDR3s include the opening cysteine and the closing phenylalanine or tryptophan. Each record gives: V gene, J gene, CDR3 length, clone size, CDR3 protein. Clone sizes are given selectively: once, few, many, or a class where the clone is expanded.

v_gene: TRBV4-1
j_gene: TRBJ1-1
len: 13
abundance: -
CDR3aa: CASSRPAQTEAFF

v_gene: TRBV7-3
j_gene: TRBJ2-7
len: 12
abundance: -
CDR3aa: CASSTNGGEQYF

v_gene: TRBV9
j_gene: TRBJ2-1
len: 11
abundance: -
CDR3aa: CASSGHNEQFF

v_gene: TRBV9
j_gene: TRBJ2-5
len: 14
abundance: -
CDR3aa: CASSPHLGQETQYF

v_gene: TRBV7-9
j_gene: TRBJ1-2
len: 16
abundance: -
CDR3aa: CASSPTGNSRSFVYTF

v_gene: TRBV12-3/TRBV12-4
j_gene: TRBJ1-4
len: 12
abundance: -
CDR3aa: CASSRREEKLFF

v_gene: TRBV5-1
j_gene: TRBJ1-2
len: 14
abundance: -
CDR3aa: CASSLDPRNYGYTF

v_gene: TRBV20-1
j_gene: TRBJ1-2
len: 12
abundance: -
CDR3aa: CSARWLEYGYTF

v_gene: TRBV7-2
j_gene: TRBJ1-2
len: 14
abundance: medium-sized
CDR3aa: CASSLRKVNYGYTF

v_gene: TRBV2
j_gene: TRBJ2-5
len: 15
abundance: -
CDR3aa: CASSVMGQGLETQYF

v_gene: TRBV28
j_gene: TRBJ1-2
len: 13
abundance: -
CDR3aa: CASRTQGDYGYTF

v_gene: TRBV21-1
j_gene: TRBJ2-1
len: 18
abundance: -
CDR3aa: CASSPRVASGRYWDEQFF

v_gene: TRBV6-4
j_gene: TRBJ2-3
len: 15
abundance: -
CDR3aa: CASSAVGADLDTQYF

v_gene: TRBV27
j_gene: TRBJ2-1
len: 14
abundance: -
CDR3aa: CASSTPFGVDEQFF

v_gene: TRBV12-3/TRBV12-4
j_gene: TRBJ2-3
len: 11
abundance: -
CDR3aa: CASRTTDTQYF

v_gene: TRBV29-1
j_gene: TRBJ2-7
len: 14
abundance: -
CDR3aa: CSVAGTGETYEQYF

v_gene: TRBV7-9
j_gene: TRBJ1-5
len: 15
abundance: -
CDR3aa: CASSPVGDSNQPQHF

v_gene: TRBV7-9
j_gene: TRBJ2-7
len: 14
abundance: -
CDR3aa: CASSSGTAQYEQYF

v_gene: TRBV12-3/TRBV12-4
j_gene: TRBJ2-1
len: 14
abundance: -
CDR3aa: CASSGGDGYNEQFF

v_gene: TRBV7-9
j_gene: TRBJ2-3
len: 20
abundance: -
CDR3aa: CASSLRSRTGEDLSTDTQYF

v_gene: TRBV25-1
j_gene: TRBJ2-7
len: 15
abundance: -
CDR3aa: CASSADRGNSYEQYF

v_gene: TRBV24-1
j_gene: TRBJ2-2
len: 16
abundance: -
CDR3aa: CATSDFSLGDTGELFF

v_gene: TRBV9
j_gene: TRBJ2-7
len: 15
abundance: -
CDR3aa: CASSPGVGLSYEQYF

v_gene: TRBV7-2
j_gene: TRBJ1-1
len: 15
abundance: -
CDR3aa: CASSLDFGQVTEAFF

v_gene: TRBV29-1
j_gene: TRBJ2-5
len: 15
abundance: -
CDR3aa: CSAQLPDREEETQYF

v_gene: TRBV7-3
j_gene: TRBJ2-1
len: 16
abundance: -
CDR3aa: CASSRNGAGGYNEQFF

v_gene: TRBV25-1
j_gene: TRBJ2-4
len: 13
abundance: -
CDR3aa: CASKGRLNIGQYF

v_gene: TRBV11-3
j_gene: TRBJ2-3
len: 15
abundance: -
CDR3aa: CASSSPSGLTDTQYF

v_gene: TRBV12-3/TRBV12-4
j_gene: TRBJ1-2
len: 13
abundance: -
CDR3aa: CATLLKANYGYTF

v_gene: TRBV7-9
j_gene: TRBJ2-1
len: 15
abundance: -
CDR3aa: CASSPRQSSYNEQFF

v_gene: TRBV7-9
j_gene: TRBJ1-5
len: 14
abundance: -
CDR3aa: CASTLPGSNQPQHF

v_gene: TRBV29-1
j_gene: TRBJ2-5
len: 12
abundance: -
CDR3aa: CSVEGAVKAQYF

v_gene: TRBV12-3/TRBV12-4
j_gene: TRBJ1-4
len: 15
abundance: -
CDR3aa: CASSLGTTTNEKLFF

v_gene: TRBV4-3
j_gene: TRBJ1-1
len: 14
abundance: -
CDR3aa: CASSQGQAVAEAFF

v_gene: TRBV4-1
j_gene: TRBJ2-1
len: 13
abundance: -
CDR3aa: CASSQAYYYEQFF

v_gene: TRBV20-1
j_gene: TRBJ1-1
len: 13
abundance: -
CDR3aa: CGLGELLNTEAFF

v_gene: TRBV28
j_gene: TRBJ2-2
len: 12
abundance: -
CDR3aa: CASSWGTGELFF

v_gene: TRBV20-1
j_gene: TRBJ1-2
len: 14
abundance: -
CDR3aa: CSARDRARGYGYTF

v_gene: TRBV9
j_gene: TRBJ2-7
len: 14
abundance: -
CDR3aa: CASSPSGGDYEQYF

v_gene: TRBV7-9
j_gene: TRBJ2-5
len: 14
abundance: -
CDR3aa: CASSLSGEKETQYF

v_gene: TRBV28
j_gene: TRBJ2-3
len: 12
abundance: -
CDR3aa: CASSDPGDTQYF

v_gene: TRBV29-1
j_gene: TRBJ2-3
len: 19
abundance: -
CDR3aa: CSVGVAGTSWDISTDTQYF

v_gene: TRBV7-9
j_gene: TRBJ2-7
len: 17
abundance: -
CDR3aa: CASSPPLETELNYEQYF

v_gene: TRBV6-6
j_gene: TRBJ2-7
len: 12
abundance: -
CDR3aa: CAISALGNEQYF

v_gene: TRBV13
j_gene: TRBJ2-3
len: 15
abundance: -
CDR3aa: CASSQRLRGADTQYF

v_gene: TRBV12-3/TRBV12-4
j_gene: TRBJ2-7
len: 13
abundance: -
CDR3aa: CASSFLIPYEQYF

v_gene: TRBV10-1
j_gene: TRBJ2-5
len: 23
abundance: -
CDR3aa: CAKPVHRALTGTSYRPGQETQYF

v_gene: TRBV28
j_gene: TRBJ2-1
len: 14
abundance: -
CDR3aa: CASRALGTWNEQFF

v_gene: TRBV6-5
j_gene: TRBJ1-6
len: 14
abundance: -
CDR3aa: CASSGEQRNSPLHF

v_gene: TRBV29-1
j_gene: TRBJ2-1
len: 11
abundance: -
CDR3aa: CSVPPGTEQFF

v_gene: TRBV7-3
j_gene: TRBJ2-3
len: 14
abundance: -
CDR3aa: CASSFLGNTDTQYF

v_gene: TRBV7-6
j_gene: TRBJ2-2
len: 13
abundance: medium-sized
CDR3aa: CASSLGGIGELFF

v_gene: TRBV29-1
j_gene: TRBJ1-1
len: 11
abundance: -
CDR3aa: CSSEANTEAFF

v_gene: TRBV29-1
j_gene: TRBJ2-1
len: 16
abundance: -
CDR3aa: CSVVYGGTGMYNEQFF

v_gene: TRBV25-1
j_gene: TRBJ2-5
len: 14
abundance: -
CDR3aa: CASSGTREGETQYF

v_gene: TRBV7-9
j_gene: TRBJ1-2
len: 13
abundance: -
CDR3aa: CASSGDRSYGYTF

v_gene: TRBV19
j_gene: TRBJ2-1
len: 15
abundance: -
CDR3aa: CASSPLAGGVNEQFF

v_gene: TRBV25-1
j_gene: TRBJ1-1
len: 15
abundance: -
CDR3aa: CASSGTGGPYTEAFF

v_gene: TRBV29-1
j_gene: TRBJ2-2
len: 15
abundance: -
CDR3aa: CSTRGDLMNTGELFF

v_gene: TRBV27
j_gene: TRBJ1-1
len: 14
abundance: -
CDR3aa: CASGSIGMNTEAFF